This T cell receptor beta chain was sequenced in a study of CD8 T cells in ankylosing spondylitis. The V gene's germline CDR1 is MGHRA and CDR2 YSYEKL. Trimming pared 7 bases from V and 0 bases from J, leaving 14 bases between. The CDR3 runs to 15 residues. A word on this clonotype: The antigen remains unidentified.

It was by quantitative 5'-RACE with molecular barcodes that TCR beta libraries were made. Using its own MiXCR run on the 5' RACE reads, TCRdb lists one record per CDR3 protein. The sample shows 200,000 to 250,000 distinct CDR3 sequences, under 12% of them seen only once. Study findings and constraints: Made up of eight highly homologous variants, a TCR beta motif appeared characteristic of ankylosing spondylitis blood. Clones linked with disease were CD8+ and fairly uncommon in the peripheral blood. Reportedly, disease-linked clones are significantly enriched in ankylosing spondylitis patients' matched synovial fluid.

The source of this sequence is a male donor with ankylosing spondylitis or in good health (not recorded which). Sequencing used blood, either unsorted or a sorted T cell fraction (not recorded which). The chain joins TRBV4-1 to TRBJ2-3; D is unclear. The CDR3 nucleotides are TGCGCCAGCAACCCAGGTGACACGAGCACAGATACGCAGTATTTT. Its translation: CASNPGDTSTDTQYF.